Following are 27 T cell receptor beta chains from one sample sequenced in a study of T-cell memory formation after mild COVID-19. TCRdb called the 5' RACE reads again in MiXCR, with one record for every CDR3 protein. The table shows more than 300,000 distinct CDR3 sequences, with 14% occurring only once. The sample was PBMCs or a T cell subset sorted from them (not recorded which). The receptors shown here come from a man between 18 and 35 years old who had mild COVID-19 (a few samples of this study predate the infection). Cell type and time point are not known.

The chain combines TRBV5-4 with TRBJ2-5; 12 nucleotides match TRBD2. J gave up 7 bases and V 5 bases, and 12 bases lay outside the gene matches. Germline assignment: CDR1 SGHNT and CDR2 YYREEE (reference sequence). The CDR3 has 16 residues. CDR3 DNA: TGTGCCAGCAGTCAGCCCGGACTAGCGGGGACAGGGACCCAGTACTTC. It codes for CASSQPGLAGTGTQYF.

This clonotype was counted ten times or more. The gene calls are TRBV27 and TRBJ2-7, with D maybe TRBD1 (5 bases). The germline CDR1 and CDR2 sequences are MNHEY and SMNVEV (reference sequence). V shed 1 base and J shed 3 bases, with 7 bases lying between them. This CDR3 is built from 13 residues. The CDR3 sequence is CASSLYRNYEQYF. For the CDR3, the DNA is TGTGCCAGCAGTTTATACAGGAACTACGAGCAGTACTTC.

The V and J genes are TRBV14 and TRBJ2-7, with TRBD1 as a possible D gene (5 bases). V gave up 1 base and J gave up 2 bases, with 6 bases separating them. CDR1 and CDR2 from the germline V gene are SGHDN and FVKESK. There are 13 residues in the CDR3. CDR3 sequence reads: CASSQGQTYEQYV. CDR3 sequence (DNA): TGTGCCAGCAGCCAAGGACAGACCTACGAGCAGTACGTC.

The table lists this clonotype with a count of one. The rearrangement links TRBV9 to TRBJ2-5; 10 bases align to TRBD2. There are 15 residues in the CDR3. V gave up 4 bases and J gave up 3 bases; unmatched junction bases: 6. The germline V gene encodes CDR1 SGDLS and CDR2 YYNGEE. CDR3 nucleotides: TGTGCCAGCAGCAACCGCGGGACTAGCGAAGAGACCCAGTACTTC. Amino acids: CASSNRGTSEETQYF.

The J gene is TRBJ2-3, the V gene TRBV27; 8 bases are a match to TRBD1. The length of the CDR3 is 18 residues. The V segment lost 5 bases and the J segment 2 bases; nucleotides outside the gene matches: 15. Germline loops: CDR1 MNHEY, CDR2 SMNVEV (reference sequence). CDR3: CASSPLPTGVSVTDTQYF. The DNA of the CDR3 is TGTGCCAGCAGTCCCCTCCCGACAGGGGTGAGCGTCACAGATACGCAGTATTTT.

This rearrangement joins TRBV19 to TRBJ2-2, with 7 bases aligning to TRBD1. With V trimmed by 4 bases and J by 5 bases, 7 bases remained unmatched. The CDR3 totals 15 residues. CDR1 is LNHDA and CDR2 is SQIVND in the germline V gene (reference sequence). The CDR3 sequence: CASSTRQGSTGELFF. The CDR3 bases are TGTGCCAGTAGTACCCGACAGGGTAGTACCGGGGAGCTGTTTTTT.

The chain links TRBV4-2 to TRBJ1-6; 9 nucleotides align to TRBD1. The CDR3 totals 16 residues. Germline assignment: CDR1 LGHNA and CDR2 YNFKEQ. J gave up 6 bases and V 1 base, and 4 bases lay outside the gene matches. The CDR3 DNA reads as TGTGCCAGCAGCCAAGTCTGGACAGGGGCTAATTCACCCCTCCACTTT. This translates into CASSQVWTGANSPLHF.

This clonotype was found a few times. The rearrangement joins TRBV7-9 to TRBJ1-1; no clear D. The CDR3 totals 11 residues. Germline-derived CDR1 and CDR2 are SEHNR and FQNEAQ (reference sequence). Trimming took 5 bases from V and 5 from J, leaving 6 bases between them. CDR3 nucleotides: TGTGCCAGCAGCGCGTGGACTGAAGCTTTCTTT. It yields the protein CASSAWTEAFF.

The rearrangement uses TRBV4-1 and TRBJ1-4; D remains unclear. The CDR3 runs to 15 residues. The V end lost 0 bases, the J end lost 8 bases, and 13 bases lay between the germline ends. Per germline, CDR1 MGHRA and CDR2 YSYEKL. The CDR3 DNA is TGCGCCAGCAGCCAAGATCCGGCAGTTGACGAAAAACTGTTTTTT. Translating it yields CASSQDPAVDEKLFF.

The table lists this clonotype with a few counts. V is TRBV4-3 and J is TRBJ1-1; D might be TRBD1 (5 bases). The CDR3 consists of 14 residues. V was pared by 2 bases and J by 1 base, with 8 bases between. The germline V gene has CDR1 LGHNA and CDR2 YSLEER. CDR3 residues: CASSQLDRNTEAFF. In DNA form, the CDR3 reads TGCGCCAGCAGCCAACTAGACAGGAACACTGAAGCTTTCTTT.

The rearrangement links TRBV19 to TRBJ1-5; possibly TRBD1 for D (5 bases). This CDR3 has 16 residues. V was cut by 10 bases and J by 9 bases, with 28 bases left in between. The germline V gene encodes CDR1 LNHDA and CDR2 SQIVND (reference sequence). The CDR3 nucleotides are TGTGCCACCTCCTCCGCGGGGTTAGGGGCCTGGGGGCCCCAGCATTTT. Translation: CATSSAGLGAWGPQHF. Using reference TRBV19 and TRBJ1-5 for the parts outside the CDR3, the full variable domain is DGGITQSPKYLFRKEGQNVTLSCEQNLNHDAMYWYRQDPGQGLRLIYYSQIVNDFQKGDIAEGYSVSREKKESFPLTVTSAQKNPTAFYLCATSSAGLGAWGPQHFGDGTRLSIL.

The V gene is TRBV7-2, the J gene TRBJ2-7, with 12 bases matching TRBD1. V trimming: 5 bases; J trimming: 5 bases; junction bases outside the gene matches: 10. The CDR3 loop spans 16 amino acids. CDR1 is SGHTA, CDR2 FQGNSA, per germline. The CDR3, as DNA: TGTGCCAGCAGCCCGGACATGGGACAGGGGGCCCACGAGCAGTACTTC. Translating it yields CASSPDMGQGAHEQYF.

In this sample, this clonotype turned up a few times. The CDR3 DNA sequence: TGTGCCAGCAGTTACGAAACCGGGACATTGCACAATGAGCAGTTCTTC. Translation gives CASSYETGTLHNEQFF. The chain is built from TRBV6-5 and TRBJ2-1; D is perhaps TRBD1 (6 bases). V gave up 2 bases and J gave up 5 bases, with 16 bases separating them. This CDR3 comprises 16 residues. The germline V gene encodes CDR1 MNHEY and CDR2 SVGAGI.

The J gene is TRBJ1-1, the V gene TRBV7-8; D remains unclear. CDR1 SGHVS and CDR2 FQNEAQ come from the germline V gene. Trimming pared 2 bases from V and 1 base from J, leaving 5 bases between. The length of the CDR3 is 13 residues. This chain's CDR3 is CASSLIGNTEAFF. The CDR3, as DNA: TGTGCCAGCAGCTTAATAGGGAACACTGAAGCTTTCTTT.

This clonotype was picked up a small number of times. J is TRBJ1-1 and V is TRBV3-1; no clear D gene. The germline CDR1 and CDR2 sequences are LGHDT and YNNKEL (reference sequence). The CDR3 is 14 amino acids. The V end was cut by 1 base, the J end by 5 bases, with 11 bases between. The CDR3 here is CASSQVGKGTEAFF. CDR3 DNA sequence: TGTGCCAGCAGCCAAGTGGGCAAGGGTACTGAAGCTTTCTTT. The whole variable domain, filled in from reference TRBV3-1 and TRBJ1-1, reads DTAVSQTPKYLVTQMGNDKSIKCEQNLGHDTMYWYKQDSKKFLKIMFSYNNKELIINETVPNRFSPKSPDKAHLNLHINSLELGDSAVYFCASSQVGKGTEAFFGQGTRLTVV.

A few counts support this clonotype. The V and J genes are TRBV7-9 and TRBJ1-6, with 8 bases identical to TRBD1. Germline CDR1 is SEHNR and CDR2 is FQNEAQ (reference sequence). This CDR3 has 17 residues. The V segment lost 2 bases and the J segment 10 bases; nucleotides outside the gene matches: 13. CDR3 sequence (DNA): TGTGCCAGCAGCTTAACGATGGACAGGGCATCGATCTCACCCCTCCACTTT. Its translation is CASSLTMDRASISPLHF.

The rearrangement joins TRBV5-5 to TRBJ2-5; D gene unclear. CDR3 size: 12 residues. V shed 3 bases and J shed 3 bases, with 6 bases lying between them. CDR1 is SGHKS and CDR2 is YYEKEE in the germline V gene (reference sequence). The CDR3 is CASSYSEETQYF. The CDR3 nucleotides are TGTGCCAGCAGCTACAGCGAAGAGACCCAGTACTTC.

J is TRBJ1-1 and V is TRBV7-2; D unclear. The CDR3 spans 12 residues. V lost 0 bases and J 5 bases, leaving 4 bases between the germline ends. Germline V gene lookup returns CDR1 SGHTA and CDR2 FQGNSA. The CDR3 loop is CASSLAATEAFF. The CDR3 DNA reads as TGTGCCAGCAGCTTAGCGGCGACTGAAGCTTTCTTT.

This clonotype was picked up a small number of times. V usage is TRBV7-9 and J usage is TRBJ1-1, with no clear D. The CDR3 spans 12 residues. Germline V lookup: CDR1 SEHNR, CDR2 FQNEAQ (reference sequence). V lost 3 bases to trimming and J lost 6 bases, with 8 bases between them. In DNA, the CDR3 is TGTGCCAGCAGCTTCGGAGGGTCTGAAGCTTTCTTT. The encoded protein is CASSFGGSEAFF. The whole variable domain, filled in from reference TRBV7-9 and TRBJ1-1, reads DTGVSQNPRHKITKRGQNVTFRCDPISEHNRLYWYRQTLGQGPEFLTYFQNEAQLEKSRLLSDRFSAERPKGSFSTLEIQRTEQGDSAMYLCASSFGGSEAFFGQGTRLTVV.

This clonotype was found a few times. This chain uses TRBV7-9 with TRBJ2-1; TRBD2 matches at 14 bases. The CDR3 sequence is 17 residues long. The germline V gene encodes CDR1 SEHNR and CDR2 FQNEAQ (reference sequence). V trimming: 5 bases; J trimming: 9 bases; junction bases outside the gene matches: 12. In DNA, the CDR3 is TGTGCCAGCAGCCTATCCGGCGGGACTAGCGGGGGTGTTGAGCAGTTCTTC. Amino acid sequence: CASSLSGGTSGGVEQFF.

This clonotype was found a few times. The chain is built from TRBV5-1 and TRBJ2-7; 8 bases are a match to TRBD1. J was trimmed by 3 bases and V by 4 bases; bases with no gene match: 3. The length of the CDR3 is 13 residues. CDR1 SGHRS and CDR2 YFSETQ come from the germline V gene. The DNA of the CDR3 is TGCGCCAGCAGCACAGGGGGGATCTACGAGCAGTACTTC. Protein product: CASSTGGIYEQYF.

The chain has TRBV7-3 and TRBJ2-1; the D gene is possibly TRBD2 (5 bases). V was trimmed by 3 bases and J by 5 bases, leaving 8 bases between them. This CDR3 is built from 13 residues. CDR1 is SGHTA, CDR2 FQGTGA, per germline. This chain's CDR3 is CASSFEGNNEQFF. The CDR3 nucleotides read TGTGCCAGCAGCTTCGAGGGAAACAATGAGCAGTTCTTC.

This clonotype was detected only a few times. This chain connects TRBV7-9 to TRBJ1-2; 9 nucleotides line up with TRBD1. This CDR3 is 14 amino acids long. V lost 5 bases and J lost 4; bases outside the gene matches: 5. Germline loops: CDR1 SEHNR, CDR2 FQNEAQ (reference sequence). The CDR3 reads CASSPRTGVYGYTF. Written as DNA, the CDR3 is TGTGCCAGCAGCCCGAGGACAGGGGTCTATGGCTACACCTTC.

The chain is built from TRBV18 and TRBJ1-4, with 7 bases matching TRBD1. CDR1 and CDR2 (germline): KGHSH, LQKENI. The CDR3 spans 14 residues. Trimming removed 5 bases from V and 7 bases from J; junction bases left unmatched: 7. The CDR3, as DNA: TGTGCCAGCTCATCGGGCCCAGGGGGTGAAAAACTGTTTTTT. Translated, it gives CASSSGPGGEKLFF.

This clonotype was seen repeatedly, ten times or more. CDR3: CASGGLAGADTQYF. The CDR3 DNA is TGCGCCAGCGGGGGACTAGCGGGCGCAGATACGCAGTATTTT. The chain has TRBV10-2 and TRBJ2-3; 12 positions match TRBD2. V lost 8 bases to trimming and J lost 4 bases; unmatched junction nucleotides: 4. Germline assignment: CDR1 WSHSY and CDR2 SAAADI. The CDR3 loop spans 14 amino acids.

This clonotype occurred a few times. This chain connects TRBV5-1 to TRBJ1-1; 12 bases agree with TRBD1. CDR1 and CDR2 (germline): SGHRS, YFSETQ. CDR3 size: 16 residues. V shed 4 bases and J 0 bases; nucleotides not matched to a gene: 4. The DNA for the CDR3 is TGCGCCAGCAGCCCAGGGACAGGGGGCTTGAACACTGAAGCTTTCTTT. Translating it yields CASSPGTGGLNTEAFF.

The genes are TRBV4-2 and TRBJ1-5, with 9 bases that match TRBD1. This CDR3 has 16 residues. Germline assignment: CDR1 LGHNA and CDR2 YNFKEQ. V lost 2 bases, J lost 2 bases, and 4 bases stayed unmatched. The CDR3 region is CASSQPGQGGNQPQHF. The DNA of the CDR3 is TGTGCCAGCAGCCAACCGGGACAGGGAGGCAATCAGCCCCAGCATTTT.